This is a list of T cell receptor beta chains from one sample in a study of response to subunit inactivated influenza vaccine. TCRdb ran MiXCR on the RT-PCR reads and lists one entry per CDR3 protein. The table records fewer than 650,000 distinct CDR3 sequences, 10% to 15% of them present only once. The sequenced sample was PBMCs from blood, obtained around seven weeks after vaccination. The receptors come from a man aged 50-59 years who received an inactivated influenza vaccine. Each CDR3 is given with its conserved first and last residue. A D gene is named only where the DNA matches it firmly. Size is stated for part of the rows, as once, few or many counts, or as a class when the clone is expanded.

j_call clone_size v_call d_call cdr3_aa cdr3_nt
TRBJ2-3 few TRBV5-1 - CASSPRTTPDTQYF TGCGCCAGCAGCCCTCGGACGACTCCCGATACGCAGTATTTT
TRBJ2-7 - TRBV9 TRBD1 CASSADPGQTYEQYF TGTGCCAGCAGCGCGGATCCGGGACAGACTTACGAGCAGTACTTC
TRBJ2-1 once TRBV28 - CASSLEDLYNEQFF TGTGCCAGCAGTTTAGAGGACCTGTACAATGAGCAGTTCTTC
TRBJ2-5 few TRBV29-1 TRBD1 CSVDAGQGARETQYF TGCAGCGTTGATGCGGGACAGGGGGCTAGAGAGACCCAGTACTTC
TRBJ2-1 - TRBV5-1 TRBD2 CASSLALAGAYEQFF TGCGCCAGCAGCTTGGCGCTAGCGGGAGCCTATGAGCAGTTCTTC
TRBJ2-1 many TRBV10-3 - CAIMSHSYNEQFF TGTGCCATCATGAGCCACTCCTACAATGAGCAGTTCTTC
TRBJ2-5 - TRBV7-6 - CASSKPGGETQYF TGTGCCAGCAGCAAGCCGGGCGGGGAGACCCAGTACTTC
TRBJ2-3 many TRBV7-8 TRBD2 CASSLGLAGTHSTQYF TGTGCCAGCAGCTTAGGACTAGCGGGGACGCATAGTACGCAGTATTTT
TRBJ1-6 few TRBV7-2 - CASSLIRGGSPLHF TGTGCCAGCAGCTTAATCCGGGGCGGTTCACCCCTCCACTTT
TRBJ2-5 few TRBV5-5 TRBD1 CASSLGAGGWLQETQYF TGTGCCAGCAGCTTGGGGGCAGGGGGATGGCTTCAAGAGACCCAGTACTTC
TRBJ2-5 - TRBV18 - CASSPRPSRETQYF TGTGCCAGCTCACCACGTCCCAGCAGGGAGACCCAGTACTTC
TRBJ2-1 few TRBV25-1 - CASSDYPYNEQFF TGTGCCAGCAGTGATTATCCCTACAATGAGCAGTTCTTC
TRBJ2-1 few TRBV2 - CASWRVPSSYNEQFF TGTGCCTCATGGCGGGTCCCCAGCTCCTACAATGAGCAGTTCTTC
TRBJ2-7 once TRBV27 TRBD2 CASSLSGGAVLEQYF TGTGCCAGCAGTCTTAGCGGGGGGGCGGTTCTCGAGCAGTACTTC
TRBJ2-1 few TRBV14 - CASSQLPRTYNEQFF TGTGCCAGCAGCCAATTGCCCCGGACCTACAATGAGCAGTTCTTC
TRBJ2-7 many TRBV7-9 - CASSFDKSSYEQYF TGTGCCAGCAGCTTTGACAAGAGCTCCTACGAGCAGTACTTC
TRBJ2-5 many TRBV5-1 - CASSLAQGGQETQYF TGCGCCAGCAGCTTGGCCCAGGGGGGGCAAGAGACCCAGTACTTC
TRBJ2-4 few TRBV29-1 - CSAGLPEGNIQYF TGCAGCGCCGGTCTCCCCGAGGGAAACATTCAGTACTTC
TRBJ2-1 few TRBV9 TRBD2 CASSGTSGTKSSYNEQFF TGTGCCAGCAGCGGGACTAGCGGGACAAAGAGCTCCTACAATGAGCAGTTCTTC
TRBJ2-2 few TRBV7-3 TRBD1 CASSSRSRDRNTGELFF TGTGCCAGCAGCTCCCGTTCCCGGGACAGAAACACCGGGGAGCTGTTTTTT
TRBJ1-1 few TRBV10-3 - CATTGLLGTEAFF TGTGCCACAACAGGGTTACTGGGGACTGAAGCTTTCTTT
TRBJ2-5 - TRBV4-3 - CASSQVGRDPETQYF TGCGCCAGCAGCCAAGTAGGCCGGGATCCTGAGACCCAGTACTTC
TRBJ1-5 - TRBV7-9 TRBD1 CASSLTGRNQPQHF TGTGCCAGCAGCTTGACAGGGCGCAATCAGCCCCAGCATTTT
TRBJ2-5 - TRBV7-6 TRBD2 CASSPLGRVGQETQYF TGTGCCAGCAGCCCTCTCGGGAGGGTTGGGCAAGAGACCCAGTACTTC
TRBJ2-6 few TRBV5-1 TRBD1 CASSLATGVGANVLTF TGCGCCAGCAGCTTGGCTACAGGGGTTGGGGCCAACGTCCTGACTTTC
TRBJ2-7 - TRBV5-1 TRBD1 CASSTPKLRDRAYEQYF TGCGCCAGCAGCACACCCAAGCTCCGGGACAGGGCCTACGAGCAGTACTTC
TRBJ2-2 few TRBV24-1 TRBD2 CATSDSGMTGELFF TGTGCCACCAGTGATAGCGGGATGACCGGGGAGCTGTTTTTT
TRBJ2-7 many TRBV12-3/TRBV12-4 - CASSFPPPGEQYF TGTGCCAGCAGTTTTCCCCCCCCCGGGGAGCAGTACTTC
TRBJ2-3 few TRBV12-3/TRBV12-4 TRBD2 CASSFLRGAGDTQYF TGTGCCAGCAGTTTTCTGCGGGGGGCGGGGGATACGCAGTATTTT
TRBJ2-3 many TRBV29-1 - CSVVRIGVGYF TGCAGCGTTGTAAGAATTGGAGTAGGGTATTTT
TRBJ2-7 - TRBV7-9 - CASSPEDQTYEQYF TGTGCCAGCAGCCCAGAGGATCAAACCTACGAGCAGTACTTC
TRBJ2-7 many TRBV6-5 - CASSLQDSDEQYF TGTGCCAGCAGTTTGCAGGATTCTGACGAGCAGTACTTC
TRBJ2-7 many TRBV15 - CATSRDGQGNEQYF TGTGCCACCAGCAGAGACGGGCAGGGGAACGAGCAGTACTTC
TRBJ2-2 many TRBV15 TRBD2 CATSIGTSGLGGELFF TGTGCCACCAGCATCGGGACTAGCGGGTTAGGCGGGGAGCTGTTTTTT
TRBJ2-1 - TRBV15 - CATSRAGNRAYNEQFF TGTGCCACCAGCAGAGCTGGGAACAGGGCCTACAATGAGCAGTTCTTC
TRBJ2-5 - TRBV5-1 - CASSLDRTTEAQYF TGCGCCAGCAGCTTGGATCGGACTACCGAGGCCCAGTACTTC
TRBJ2-2 few TRBV4-3 - CASSLRLAGELFF TGCGCCAGCAGCTTGAGACTTGCCGGGGAGCTGTTTTTT
TRBJ1-2 - TRBV4-3 TRBD1 CASSQDLRTGSEGGYTF TGCGCCAGCAGCCAAGACCTGAGGACAGGCTCGGAGGGGGGCTACACCTTC
TRBJ1-4 - TRBV5-1 TRBD1 CASSPGGSTNEKLFF TGCGCCAGCAGCCCAGGGGGCTCAACTAATGAAAAACTGTTTTTT
TRBJ2-5 - TRBV5-1 - CASSSPGSQETQYF TGCGCCAGCAGCTCCCCCGGCAGCCAAGAGACCCAGTACTTC
TRBJ2-7 many TRBV12-3/TRBV12-4 - CASSLGPVYEQYF TGTGCCAGCAGTTTGGGCCCTGTCTACGAGCAGTACTTC
TRBJ1-2 few TRBV15 - CATSRDRWDYGYTF TGTGCCACCAGCAGAGACAGGTGGGACTATGGCTACACCTTC